This T cell receptor (beta chain) was identified in a study of PD-1 blockade in classical Hodgkin lymphoma. The patients all showed relapse after autologous stem cell transplantation, while their brentuximab vedotin exposure varied. CDR3 length: 15 residues. V lost 1 base to trimming and J lost 2 bases, with 13 bases between them. Germline-derived CDR1 and CDR2 are SGHRS and YFSETQ. Assay: immunoSEQ multiplex PCR; the TCRdb copy retains only in-frame clones and omits some. The table lists over 7,000 clones, almost 85% of them singletons. This TCR came from a human donor with classical Hodgkin lymphoma. The sample in question was peripheral blood mononuclear cells (PBMCs), obtained at baseline. The chain is built from TRBV5-1 and TRBJ2-7; D tentatively fits TRBD1 or TRBD2 (6 bases each). This CDR3 is CASSLSRGGTYEQYF. CDR3 sequence (DNA): TGCGCCAGCAGCTTGAGCAGGGGAGGCACCTACGAGCAGTACTTC.